The subject of this entry is one T cell receptor beta chain. This sample stems from a study of blood T cell repertoires in COVID-19. TCRdb's copy holds only in-frame clones and misses some; the assay was immunoSEQ multiplex PCR. The sample has a few hundred thousand clones, 80% to 90% seen once. Participant ages covered about 18 to 89 years across about 22 US areas. This CDR3 is 18 amino acids long. V dropped 5 bases and J dropped 0 bases, with 17 bases sitting between them. Germline lookup yields CDR1 SEHNR and CDR2 FQNEAQ (reference sequence). Sequenced input: PBMCs or T cells enriched from blood (not recorded which). The J gene is TRBJ2-6, the V gene TRBV7-9; a possible D gene is TRBD1 (5 bases). This receptor was obtained from a woman in her fifties or sixties who had recovered from COVID-19. The CDR3 reads CASSTILQVYSGANVLTF. Here the CDR3 DNA reads TGTGCCAGCAGCACCATTCTACAGGTTTACTCTGGGGCCAACGTCCTGACTTTC.